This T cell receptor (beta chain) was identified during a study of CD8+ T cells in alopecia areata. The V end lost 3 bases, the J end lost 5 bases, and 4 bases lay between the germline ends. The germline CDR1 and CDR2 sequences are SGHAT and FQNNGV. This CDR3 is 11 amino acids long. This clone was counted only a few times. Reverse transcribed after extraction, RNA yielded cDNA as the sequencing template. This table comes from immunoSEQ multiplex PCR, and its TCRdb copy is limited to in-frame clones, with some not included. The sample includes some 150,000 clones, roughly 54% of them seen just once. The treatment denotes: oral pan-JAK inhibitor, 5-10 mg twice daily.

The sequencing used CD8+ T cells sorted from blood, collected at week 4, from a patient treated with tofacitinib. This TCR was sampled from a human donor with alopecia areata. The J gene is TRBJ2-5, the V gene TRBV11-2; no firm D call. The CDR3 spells CASSFRETQYF. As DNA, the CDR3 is TGTGCCAGCAGCTTTAGGGAGACCCAGTACTTC.